One sample yielded the 11 T cell receptor beta chains listed below, sequenced in a study of tumor-infiltrating lymphocytes in primary liver carcinoma. From around 530 ng of total RNA, TCR beta-specific cDNA was reverse-transcribed using a constant-region primer. Construction of TCR beta libraries relied on three successive nested multiplex PCR rounds employing slightly modified ARM-PCR. Forward primers for TRBV1-TRBV30 and a C-beta reverse primer served the first two PCR rounds, at roughly 10 cycles each. Each CDR3 protein gets one entry after TCRdb re-called the multiplex PCR reads with MiXCR. The sample lists 95,000 to 150,000 distinct CDR3 sequences; 64% were seen once. Unsorted bulk tissue (about 20-30 mg) underwent RNA and DNA co-extraction. Sequenced material: liver tumor tissue from sampling region 3. As for subset: tumor region T3, left-lateral pole. These receptors were obtained from a woman aged 55 to 70 with primary liver carcinoma and hepatitis B virus infection.

As for this clonotype: The junction departs from germline at one end; a sequencing error may be responsible. The gene calls are TRBV4-2 and TRBJ2-1, with no clear D. The CDR3 has 16 amino acids. Germline V gene sequence: CDR1 LGHNA, CDR2 YNFKEQ. CDR3 coding DNA: TGTGTCAGCAGCCAAGAGGCGGTAAGCTCCTACAATGACCAGTTCTTC. This sequence encodes CVSSQEAVSSYNDQFF.

As to this clonotype: Given a much more abundant clone one base away, this may be a read error. The CDR3 DNA is TGTGCCAGCAGCGCTAACAGGGATGAGCCCCAGCATTTT. Amino acid sequence: CASSANRDEPQHF. This chain links TRBV5-4 with TRBJ1-5, with D perhaps matching TRBD1 (6 bases). The CDR3 contains 13 residues. With 4 bases removed from V and 8 bases from J, the gap between germline ends came to 13 bases. Germline V gene sequence: CDR1 SGHNT, CDR2 YYREEE (reference sequence).

The V gene is TRBV2, the J gene TRBJ2-1; D uncertain. Germline CDR1 SNHLY, CDR2 FYNNEI. The CDR3 is made up of 12 amino acids. Trimming shortened V by 2 bases and J by 9 bases, and 8 bases separated the two germline ends. The CDR3 region is CASSETWSEQFF. In DNA form, the CDR3 reads TGTGCCAGCAGTGAAACGTGGAGTGAGCAGTTCTTC.

About this clonotype: A much larger clone sits a single nucleotide away, making a read error possible. CDR3 DNA sequence: TGCGCCAGCAAGGAGAGCAACTATGGCTACACCTTC. Its protein is CASKESNYGYTF. The J gene is TRBJ1-2, the V gene TRBV5-1, with D hard to call. CDR1 and CDR2 from the germline V gene are SGHRS and YFSETQ. V was shortened by 6 bases and J by 2 bases, with 8 bases between the two germline ends. The CDR3 has 12 amino acids.

In the case of this clonotype: A much larger clone differs by one base, so this may be a read error. The chain carries TRBV6-5 and TRBJ2-3; D is perhaps TRBD2 (6 bases). CDR3 length: 15 amino acids. Germline CDR1 is MNHEY and CDR2 is SVGAGI. Trimming removed 6 bases at V and 4 bases at J, with 17 bases between. For the CDR3, the DNA is TGTGCCAGCAGCCACCACGCGGGGTTCGCAGATACGCAGTATTTT. Protein sequence: CASSHHAGFADTQYF.

The rearrangement uses TRBV6-5 and TRBJ2-5; D possibly corresponds to TRBD1 (7 bases). Trimming pared 11 bases from V and 4 bases from J, leaving 17 bases between. Per the germline V gene, CDR1 is MNHEY and CDR2 is SVGAGI. CDR3 length: 13 residues. CDR3 loop: CAGRGGGTETQYF. Written as DNA, the CDR3 is TGTGCCGGCCGCGGAGGGGGCACAGAGACCCAGTACTTC.

Comments on this clonotype: One end of the junction varies from germline; a read error may be responsible. J is TRBJ2-7 and V is TRBV29-1, with TRBD1 matching 9 bases. The CDR3 is made up of 12 amino acids. The V gene's germline CDR1 is SQVTM and CDR2 ANQGSEA. CDR3 nucleotide sequence: TGTAGCGTTGAAGGGACAGGGTACGAGCAATACTTC. Translating it yields CSVEGTGYEQYF.

This clonotype was seen more than once but under ten times. This chain links TRBV28 with TRBJ2-1; 7 nucleotides align to TRBD2. The trim removed 4 bases at V and 12 bases at J, leaving 6 bases unmatched. From germline, CDR1 is MDHEN and CDR2 SYDVKM. This CDR3 is 12 amino acids long. Here the CDR3 reads CASSSAGRGQFF. The CDR3 DNA follows: TGTGCCAGCAGTTCTGCGGGGAGGGGGCAGTTCTTC. Full variable domain (outside the CDR3, taken from reference TRBV28 and TRBJ2-1): DVKVTQSSRYLVKRTGEKVFLECVQDMDHENMFWYRQDPGLGLRLIYFSYDVKMKEKGDIPEGYSVSREKKERFSLILESASTNQTSMYLCASSSAGRGQFFGPGTRLTVL.

A note on this clonotype: A much larger clone lies one base from this, so it may be a read error. V usage is TRBV5-4 and J usage is TRBJ2-2; D remains ambiguous. The CDR3 runs to 15 residues. Germline CDR1 is SGHNT and CDR2 is YYREEE (reference sequence). The germline V and J ends were trimmed by 4 bases and 7 bases, with 17 bases remaining between them. CDR3 loop: CASSNDPGSGGELFF. CDR3 sequence (DNA): TGTGCCAGCAGCAATGATCCAGGATCTGGCGGGGAGCTGTTTTTT.

This clonotype was counted a few times. The V gene is TRBV12-3 or TRBV12-4, the J gene TRBJ1-1; no definite D call. Trimming removed 7 bases at V and 1 base at J, with 13 bases between. CDR3 length: 14 amino acids. The DNA for the CDR3 is TGTGCCAGCAACCAACCCAGCGCGAACACTGAAGCTTTCTTT. Translating gives CASNQPSANTEAFF.

Turning to this clonotype: A read error may explain this, as a much larger clone is one base away. The rearrangement uses TRBV6-1 and TRBJ1-5; 7 nucleotides line up with TRBD1. CDR1 and CDR2 from the germline V gene are MNHNS and SASEGT. The CDR3 runs to 15 residues. The chain's CDR3 is CASSLSTGEYQPQRF. The CDR3 nucleotides are TGTGCCAGCAGCCTCAGTACAGGGGAATACCAGCCCCAGCGTTTT.